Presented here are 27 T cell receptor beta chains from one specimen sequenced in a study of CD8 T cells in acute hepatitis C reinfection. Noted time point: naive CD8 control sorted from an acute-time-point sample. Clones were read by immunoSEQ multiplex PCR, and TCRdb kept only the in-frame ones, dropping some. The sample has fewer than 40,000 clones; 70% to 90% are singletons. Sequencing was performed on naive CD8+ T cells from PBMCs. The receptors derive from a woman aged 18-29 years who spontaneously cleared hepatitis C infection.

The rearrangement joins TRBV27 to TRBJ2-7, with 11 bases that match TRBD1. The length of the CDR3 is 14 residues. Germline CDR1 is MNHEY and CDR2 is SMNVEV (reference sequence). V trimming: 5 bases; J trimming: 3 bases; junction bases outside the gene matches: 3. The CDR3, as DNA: TGTGCCAGCAGTATCGGGACAGGGGGCTACGAGCAGTACTTC. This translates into CASSIGTGGYEQYF.

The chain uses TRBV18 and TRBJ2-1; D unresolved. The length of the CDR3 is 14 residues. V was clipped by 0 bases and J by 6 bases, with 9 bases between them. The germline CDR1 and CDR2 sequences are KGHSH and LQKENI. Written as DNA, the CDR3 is TGTGCCAGCTCACCACCCGAGGATCTCAATGAGCAGTTCTTC. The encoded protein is CASSPPEDLNEQFF.

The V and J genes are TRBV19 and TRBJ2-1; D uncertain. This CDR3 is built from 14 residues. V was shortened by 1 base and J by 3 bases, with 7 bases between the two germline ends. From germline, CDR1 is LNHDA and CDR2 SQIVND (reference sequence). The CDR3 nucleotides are TGTGCCAGTAGTATAGTCGGTAGCTACAATGAGCAGTTCTTC. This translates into CASSIVGSYNEQFF.

This CDR3 reads CASSPDSSGNTIYF. In DNA form, the CDR3 reads TGTGCCAGCAGCCCGGACAGCTCTGGAAACACCATATATTTT. The rearrangement joins TRBV11-2 to TRBJ1-3; D is perhaps TRBD1 (6 bases). Germline V gene sequence: CDR1 SGHAT, CDR2 FQNNGV. V was cut by 5 bases and J by 0 bases, with 8 bases left in between. This CDR3 is built from 14 residues.

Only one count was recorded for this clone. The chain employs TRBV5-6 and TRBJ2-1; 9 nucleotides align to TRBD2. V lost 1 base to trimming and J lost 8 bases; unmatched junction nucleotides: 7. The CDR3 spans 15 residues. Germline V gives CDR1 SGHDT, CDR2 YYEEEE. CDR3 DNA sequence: TGTGCCAGCAGCTTGTCGAGCGGGAGGAGACATGAGCAGTTCTTC. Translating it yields CASSLSSGRRHEQFF.

The CDR3: CASSVRTSGNNEQFF. Here the CDR3 DNA reads TGTGCCAGCAGCGTAAGGACTAGCGGTAACAATGAGCAGTTCTTC. The rearrangement joins TRBV13 to TRBJ2-1, with 10 positions matching TRBD2. In germline, CDR1 is PRHDT, CDR2 FYEKMQ (reference sequence). This CDR3 comprises 15 residues. V lost 5 bases to trimming and J lost 5 bases; unmatched junction nucleotides: 6.

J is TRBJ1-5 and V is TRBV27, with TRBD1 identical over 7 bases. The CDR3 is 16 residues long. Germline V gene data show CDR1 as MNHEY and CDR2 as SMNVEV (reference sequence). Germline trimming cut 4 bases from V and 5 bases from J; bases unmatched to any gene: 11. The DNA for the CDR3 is TGTGCCAGCAGTTCTCTAGACAGGGCCATCGATCAGCCCCAGCATTTT. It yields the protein CASSSLDRAIDQPQHF.

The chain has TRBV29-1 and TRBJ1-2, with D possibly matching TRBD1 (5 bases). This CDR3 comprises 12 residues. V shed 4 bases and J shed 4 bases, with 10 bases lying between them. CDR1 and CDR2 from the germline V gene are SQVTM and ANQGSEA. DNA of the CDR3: TGCAGCGTTGGGCCGGGGGTCTATGGCTACACCTTC. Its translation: CSVGPGVYGYTF.

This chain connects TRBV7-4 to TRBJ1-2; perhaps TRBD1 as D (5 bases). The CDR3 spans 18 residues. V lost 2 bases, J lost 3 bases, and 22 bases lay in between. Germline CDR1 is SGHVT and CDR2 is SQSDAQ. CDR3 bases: TGTGCCAGCAGCTTACCTTCTCAAGGGACGGGATTGGACTATGGCTACACCTTC. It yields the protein CASSLPSQGTGLDYGYTF.

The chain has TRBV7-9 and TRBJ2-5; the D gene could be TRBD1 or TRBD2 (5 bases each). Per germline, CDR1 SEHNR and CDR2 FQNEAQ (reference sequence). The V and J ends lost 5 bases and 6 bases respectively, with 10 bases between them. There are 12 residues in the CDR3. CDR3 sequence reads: CASSRDVKTQYF. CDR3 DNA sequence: TGTGCCAGCAGCCGGGACGTAAAGACCCAGTACTTC.

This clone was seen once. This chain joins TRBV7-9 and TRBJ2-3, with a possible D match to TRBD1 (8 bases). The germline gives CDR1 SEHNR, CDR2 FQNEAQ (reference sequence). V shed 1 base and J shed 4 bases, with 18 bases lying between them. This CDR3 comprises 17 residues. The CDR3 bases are TGTGCCAGCAGCTTAGACGGACAGGGAGGGCGATCAGATACGCAGTATTTT. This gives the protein CASSLDGQGGRSDTQYF.

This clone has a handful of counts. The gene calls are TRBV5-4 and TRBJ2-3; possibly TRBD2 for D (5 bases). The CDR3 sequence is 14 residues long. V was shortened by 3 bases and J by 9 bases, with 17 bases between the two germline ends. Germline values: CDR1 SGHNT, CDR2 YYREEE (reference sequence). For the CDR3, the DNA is TGTGCCAGCAGCTCGGACTTAGAGAGTACAACGCAGTATTTT. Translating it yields CASSSDLESTTQYF.

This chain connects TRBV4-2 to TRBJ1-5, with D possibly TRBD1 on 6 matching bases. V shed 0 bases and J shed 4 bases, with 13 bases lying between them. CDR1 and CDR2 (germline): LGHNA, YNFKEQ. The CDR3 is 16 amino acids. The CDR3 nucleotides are TGTGCCAGCAGCCAAGATCCGGGGGCGGGGAATCAGCCCCAGCATTTT. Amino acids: CASSQDPGAGNQPQHF.

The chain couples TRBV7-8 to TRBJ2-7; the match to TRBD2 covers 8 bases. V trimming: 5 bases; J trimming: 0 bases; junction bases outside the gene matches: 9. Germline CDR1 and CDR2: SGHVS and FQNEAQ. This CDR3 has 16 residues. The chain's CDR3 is CASSVISGKFSYEQYF. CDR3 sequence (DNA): TGTGCCAGCAGCGTCATTAGCGGGAAGTTCTCCTACGAGCAGTACTTC.

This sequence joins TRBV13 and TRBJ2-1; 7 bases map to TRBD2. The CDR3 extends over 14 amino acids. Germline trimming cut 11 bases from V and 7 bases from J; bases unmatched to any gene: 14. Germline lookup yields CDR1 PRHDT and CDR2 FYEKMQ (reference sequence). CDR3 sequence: CACSHAGAENEQFF. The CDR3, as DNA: TGTGCCTGCTCCCACGCGGGAGCTGAGAATGAGCAGTTCTTC. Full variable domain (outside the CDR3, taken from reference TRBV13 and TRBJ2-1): AAGVIQSPRHLIKEKRETATLKCYPIPRHDTVYWYQQGPGQDPQFLISFYEKMQSDKGSIPDRFSAQQFSDYHSELNMSSLELGDSALYFCACSHAGAENEQFFGPGTRLTVL.

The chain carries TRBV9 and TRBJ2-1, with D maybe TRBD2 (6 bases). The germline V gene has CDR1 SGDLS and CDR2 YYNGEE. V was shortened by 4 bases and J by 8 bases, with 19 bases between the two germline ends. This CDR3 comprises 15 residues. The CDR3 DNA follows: TGTGCCAGCAGCACGGGGGAGAGGGGATGGTATGAGCAGTTCTTC. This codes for CASSTGERGWYEQFF.

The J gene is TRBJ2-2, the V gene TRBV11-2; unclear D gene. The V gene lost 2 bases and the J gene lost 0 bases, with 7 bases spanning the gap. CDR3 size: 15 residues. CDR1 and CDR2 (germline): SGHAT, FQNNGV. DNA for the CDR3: TGTGCCAGCAGCTTATTGTCCTCGAACACCGGGGAGCTGTTTTTT. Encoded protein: CASSLLSSNTGELFF. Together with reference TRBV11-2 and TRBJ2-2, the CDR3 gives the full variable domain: EAGVAQSPRYKIIEKRQSVAFWCNPISGHATLYWYQQILGQGPKLLIQFQNNGVVDDSQLPKDRFSAERLKGVDSTLKIQPAKLEDSAVYLCASSLLSSNTGELFFGEGSRLTVL.

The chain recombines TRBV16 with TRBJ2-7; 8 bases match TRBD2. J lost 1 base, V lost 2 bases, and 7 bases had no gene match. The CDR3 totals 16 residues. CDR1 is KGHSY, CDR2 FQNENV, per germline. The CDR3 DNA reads TGTGCCAGCAGCCAACCCCGCGGGGGGCTGTCCTACGAGCAGTACTTC. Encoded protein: CASSQPRGGLSYEQYF.

CDR3: CASRVQTSGNTIYF. CDR3 sequence (DNA): TGTGCCAGCAGGGTTCAGACCTCTGGAAACACCATATATTTT. The genes are TRBV6-5 and TRBJ1-3, with no clear D. Germline V gives CDR1 MNHEY, CDR2 SVGAGI. The CDR3 has 14 residues. The V and J ends lost 6 bases and 0 bases respectively, with 9 bases between them.

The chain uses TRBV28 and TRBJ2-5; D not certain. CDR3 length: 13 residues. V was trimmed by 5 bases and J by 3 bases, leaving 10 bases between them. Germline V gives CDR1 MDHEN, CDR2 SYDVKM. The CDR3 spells CASSPRKKETQYF. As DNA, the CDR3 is TGTGCCAGCAGTCCTCGGAAGAAAGAGACCCAGTACTTC.

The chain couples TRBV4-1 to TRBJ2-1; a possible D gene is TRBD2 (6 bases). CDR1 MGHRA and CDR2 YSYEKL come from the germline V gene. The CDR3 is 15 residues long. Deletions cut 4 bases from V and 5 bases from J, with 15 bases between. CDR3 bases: TGCGCCAGCAGCCCGCGGGCGGGATCCAACAATGAGCAGTTCTTC. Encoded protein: CASSPRAGSNNEQFF.

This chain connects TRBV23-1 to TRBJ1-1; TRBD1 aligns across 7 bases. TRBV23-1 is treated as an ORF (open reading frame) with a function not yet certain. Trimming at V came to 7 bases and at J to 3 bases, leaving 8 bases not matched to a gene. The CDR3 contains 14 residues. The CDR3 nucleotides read TGCGCCAGCACCCGGGGACAGAAGTACACTGAAGCTTTCTTT. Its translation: CASTRGQKYTEAFF.

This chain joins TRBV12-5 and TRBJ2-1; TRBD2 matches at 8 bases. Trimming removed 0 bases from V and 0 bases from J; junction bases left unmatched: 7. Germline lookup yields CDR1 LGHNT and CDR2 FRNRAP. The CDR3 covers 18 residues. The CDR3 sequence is CASGLVLSGGSSYNEQFF. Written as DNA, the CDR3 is TGTGCTAGTGGTTTGGTACTAAGCGGGGGCAGCTCCTACAATGAGCAGTTCTTC.

The CDR3 sequence is CATRDLGQHYGYTF. CDR3 nucleotide sequence: TGTGCCACCAGGGATCTGGGACAACATTATGGCTACACCTTC. The chain carries TRBV19 and TRBJ1-2; tentatively, D is TRBD1 (6 bases). Germline V lookup: CDR1 LNHDA, CDR2 SQIVND (reference sequence). This CDR3 has 14 residues. The V end was cut by 10 bases, the J end by 5 bases, with 20 bases between. Together with reference TRBV19 and TRBJ1-2, the CDR3 gives the full variable domain: DGGITQSPKYLFRKEGQNVTLSCEQNLNHDAMYWYRQDPGQGLRLIYYSQIVNDFQKGDIAEGYSVSREKKESFPLTVTSAQKNPTAFYLCATRDLGQHYGYTFGSGTRLTVV.

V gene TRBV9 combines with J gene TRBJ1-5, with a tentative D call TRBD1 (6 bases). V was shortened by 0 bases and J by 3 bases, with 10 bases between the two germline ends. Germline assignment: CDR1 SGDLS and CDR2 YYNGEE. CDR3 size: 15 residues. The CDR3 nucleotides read TGTGCCAGCAGCGTAGCAGGGGCCCCCAATCAGCCCCAGCATTTT. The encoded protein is CASSVAGAPNQPQHF.

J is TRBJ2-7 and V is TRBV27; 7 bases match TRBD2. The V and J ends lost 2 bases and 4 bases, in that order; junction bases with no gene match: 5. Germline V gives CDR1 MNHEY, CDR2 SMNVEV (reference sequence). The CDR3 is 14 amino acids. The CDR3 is CASSLSGTAYEQYF. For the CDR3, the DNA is TGTGCCAGCAGTTTAAGCGGGACCGCATACGAGCAGTACTTC.

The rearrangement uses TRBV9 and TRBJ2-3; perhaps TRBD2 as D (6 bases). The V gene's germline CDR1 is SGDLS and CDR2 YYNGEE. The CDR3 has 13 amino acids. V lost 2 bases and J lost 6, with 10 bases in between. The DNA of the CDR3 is TGTGCCAGCAGCGTGTGGGGGGAGGATACGCAGTATTTT. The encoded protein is CASSVWGEDTQYF.